This T cell receptor (beta chain) originates from a study of blood T cell repertoires in COVID-19. Study-level background: COVID-19 samples collected from the United States, Italy and Spain covered acute and convalescent phases.

Using immunoSEQ multiplex PCR, the repertoire was profiled, and TCRdb retains in-frame clones only, with some absent. The table lists about 55,000 clones, 80% to 95% of them singletons, with approximately 14% in the top ten. This CDR3 region has 15 residues. V was trimmed by 1 base and J by 3 bases, leaving 12 bases between them. CDR1 LGHNA and CDR2 YNFKEQ come from the germline V gene. The gene calls are TRBV4-2 and TRBJ1-2; a weak D match, TRBD1 (5 bases). Specimen: peripheral blood. This sequence was found in a human donor with active COVID-19. The donor label of this sample is uncertain. CDR3 in amino acids: CASSQAAGSDYGYTF. The CDR3 nucleotides are TGTGCCAGCAGCCAAGCGGCAGGGTCGGACTATGGCTACACCTTC.